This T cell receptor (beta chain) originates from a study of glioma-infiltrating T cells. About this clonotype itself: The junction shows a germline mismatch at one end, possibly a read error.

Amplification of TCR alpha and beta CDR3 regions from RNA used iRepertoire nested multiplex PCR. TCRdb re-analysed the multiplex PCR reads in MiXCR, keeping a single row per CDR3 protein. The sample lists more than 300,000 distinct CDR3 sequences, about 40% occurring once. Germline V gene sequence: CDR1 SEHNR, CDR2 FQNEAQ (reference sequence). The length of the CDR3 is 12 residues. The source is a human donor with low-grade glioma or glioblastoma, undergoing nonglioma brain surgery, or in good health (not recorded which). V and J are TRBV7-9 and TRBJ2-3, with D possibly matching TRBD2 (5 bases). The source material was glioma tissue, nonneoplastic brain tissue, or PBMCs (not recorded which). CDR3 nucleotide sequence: TGTGCCAGCGGCTTAGCGAGAGATACGCAGTATTTT. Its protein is CASGLARDTQYF.